These 28 T cell receptor beta chains were all obtained from the same sample, sequenced in a study of siplizumab effects on memory and regulatory T cells. TCRdb's copy holds only in-frame clones and misses some; the assay was immunoSEQ multiplex PCR. This table holds 110,000 or so clones, approximately 90% found once. The sequencing sample was made of Tregs sorted from blood. The receptors shown here come from a human donor in good health.

The genes are TRBV18 and TRBJ2-1; 9 bases align to TRBD2. The CDR3 runs 14 residues. In germline, CDR1 is KGHSH, CDR2 LQKENI. V lost 5 bases and J lost 5; bases outside the gene matches: 4. In DNA form, the CDR3 reads TGTGCCAGCTCAGGTATAGCGGGAGACAATGAGCAGTTCTTC. This gives the protein CASSGIAGDNEQFF.

The chain combines TRBV6-5 with TRBJ1-5; unclear D gene. The CDR3 runs 13 residues. Trimming took off 5 bases at V and 2 bases at J, with 7 bases between the two ends. The germline CDR1 and CDR2 sequences are MNHEY and SVGAGI. CDR3: CASSGKGNQPQHF. In DNA form, the CDR3 reads TGTGCCAGCAGTGGGAAGGGCAATCAGCCCCAGCATTTT.

This chain uses TRBV5-1 with TRBJ1-1; a possible D gene is TRBD1 (5 bases). This CDR3 is built from 15 residues. The V end lost 0 bases, the J end lost 1 base, and 10 bases lay between the germline ends. The germline V gene has CDR1 SGHRS and CDR2 YFSETQ. DNA of the CDR3: TGCGCCAGCAGCTTGGAGGCAGGGCAGAACACTGAAGCTTTCTTT. Its protein is CASSLEAGQNTEAFF.

The chain employs TRBV30 and TRBJ1-2; D is undetermined. Looked up from germline, CDR1 is GTSNPN and CDR2 is SVGIG (reference sequence). The CDR3 loop spans 13 amino acids. With 0 bases removed from V and 4 bases from J, the gap between germline ends came to 9 bases. The CDR3 reads CAWSVLDIYGYTF. In DNA, the CDR3 is TGTGCCTGGAGTGTACTAGACATCTATGGCTACACCTTC.

The chain combines TRBV7-9 with TRBJ1-6, with D maybe TRBD1 (5 bases). The germline CDR1 and CDR2 sequences are SEHNR and FQNEAQ (reference sequence). The CDR3 covers 16 residues. V lost 5 bases and J 0 bases, leaving 11 bases between the germline ends. CDR3 residues: CASSRDRSSYNSPLHF. The CDR3 nucleotides are TGTGCCAGCAGCCGAGACAGAAGCTCCTATAATTCACCCCTCCACTTT.

This clone was detected once. The V and J genes are TRBV27 and TRBJ1-1; 11 bases line up with TRBD1. CDR1 is MNHEY and CDR2 is SMNVEV in the germline V gene (reference sequence). Losses at the gene ends were 1 base for V and 6 bases for J; bases not matched to a gene: 7. CDR3 size: 16 residues. The CDR3 DNA is TGTGCCAGCAGTTTATGGGGACAGGGGGGCTCGCCTGAAGCTTTCTTT. Its translation is CASSLWGQGGSPEAFF.

The chain recombines TRBV7-2 with TRBJ2-7; 10 nucleotides match TRBD2. Trimming removed 4 bases from V and 1 base from J; junction bases left unmatched: 1. The CDR3 has 14 residues. The germline V gene encodes CDR1 SGHTA and CDR2 FQGNSA. CDR3 DNA: TGTGCCAGCAGCTGGACTAGCGGATCCTACGAGCAGTACTTC. This encodes CASSWTSGSYEQYF.

This chain joins TRBV19 and TRBJ1-2; perhaps TRBD1 as D (6 bases). Germline CDR1 and CDR2: LNHDA and SQIVND (reference sequence). The V and J ends lost 6 bases and 4 bases respectively, with 15 bases between them. This CDR3 comprises 14 residues. In DNA, the CDR3 is TGTGCCAGTAGCATACCGGGACAATTCTATGGCTACACCTTC. Protein: CASSIPGQFYGYTF.

The chain is built from TRBV5-1 and TRBJ2-7; D uncertain. The V gene's germline CDR1 is SGHRS and CDR2 YFSETQ. Between the trimmed V and J ends, which lost 2 bases and 1 base, there was a span of 16 bases. This CDR3 has 16 amino acids. CDR3 loop: CASSFVPGPNSYEQYF. The CDR3 DNA reads as TGCGCCAGCAGCTTTGTGCCAGGCCCTAATTCCTACGAGCAGTACTTC.

V gene TRBV10-3 combines with J gene TRBJ1-3; D is unclear. The CDR3 length is 12 residues. Trimming removed 9 bases from V and 2 bases from J, with 8 bases in between. The V gene's germline CDR1 is ENHRY and CDR2 SYGVKD. The CDR3 coding sequence is TGTGCCATAGGAGGAACTGGAAACACCATATATTTT. Its protein is CAIGGTGNTIYF.

The J gene is TRBJ2-1, the V gene TRBV7-2; 9 nucleotides line up with TRBD2. V lost 5 bases, J lost 5 bases, and 7 bases stayed unmatched. The CDR3 length is 15 residues. In germline, CDR1 is SGHTA, CDR2 FQGNSA. CDR3 in amino acids: CASSPSGRRDNEQFF. Written as DNA, the CDR3 is TGTGCCAGCAGCCCGAGCGGGAGGAGGGACAATGAGCAGTTCTTC.

V is TRBV6-6 and J is TRBJ2-5; 9 bases fit TRBD2. Germline assignment: CDR1 MNHNY and CDR2 SVGAGI (reference sequence). CDR3 size: 15 residues. Trimming took 3 bases from V and 4 from J; bases not matched to a gene: 6. CDR3 sequence (DNA): TGTGCCAGCAGTTATCCGGCGGGGGGGCTAGAGACCCAGTACTTC. This translates into CASSYPAGGLETQYF.

This chain links TRBV5-4 with TRBJ2-1; perhaps TRBD1 as D (6 bases). Germline-derived CDR1 and CDR2 are SGHNT and YYREEE (reference sequence). The V and J ends lost 3 bases and 5 bases respectively, with 9 bases between them. CDR3 length equals 13 residues. CDR3 region: CASSSQGNNEQFF. Written as DNA, the CDR3 is TGTGCCAGCAGCTCTCAGGGGAACAATGAGCAGTTCTTC.

The genes are TRBV5-6 and TRBJ2-7; unclear D gene. Trimming pared 0 bases from V and 9 bases from J, leaving 13 bases between. The CDR3 totals 13 residues. Per germline, CDR1 SGHDT and CDR2 YYEEEE. CDR3 loop: CASSLGGGLWQYF. DNA for the CDR3: TGTGCCAGCAGCTTGGGGGGTGGTCTTTGGCAGTACTTC.

This chain links TRBV19 with TRBJ2-7, with 7 bases identical to TRBD2. CDR1 and CDR2 (germline): LNHDA, SQIVND (reference sequence). V was clipped by 3 bases and J by 1 base; unmatched bases: 3. The CDR3 extends over 14 amino acids. In DNA form, the CDR3 reads TGTGCCAGTAGTATGGCGCGGGGGTCCTACGAGCAGTACTTC. Residues: CASSMARGSYEQYF.

The V call is TRBV6-5, the J call TRBJ1-6, with D perhaps matching TRBD1 (5 bases). From germline, CDR1 is MNHEY and CDR2 SVGAGI. The CDR3 extends over 14 amino acids. Trimming cost V 7 bases and J 6 bases, with 13 bases left between them. This CDR3 reads CASKSTGVNSPLHF. CDR3 nucleotides: TGTGCCAGCAAAAGTACAGGAGTTAATTCACCCCTCCACTTT.

J is TRBJ1-5 and V is TRBV5-6; no clear D. The V end lost 0 bases, the J end lost 6 bases, and 13 bases lay between the germline ends. This CDR3 region has 15 residues. In germline, CDR1 is SGHDT, CDR2 YYEEEE. In DNA, the CDR3 is TGTGCCAGCAGCTTGGGACCCCTTATGGGTCAGCCCCAGCATTTT. Its translation is CASSLGPLMGQPQHF.

Remarks on this clone: Other DNA sequences from this sample encode an identical CDR3 as well. The chain has TRBV2 and TRBJ1-2; the match to TRBD1 covers 9 bases. The CDR3 consists of 13 residues. V lost 5 bases to trimming and J lost 6 bases; unmatched junction nucleotides: 4. Germline CDR1 is SNHLY and CDR2 is FYNNEI. The DNA of the CDR3 is TGTGCCAGCAGTTCCGACAGGGGGGATGGCTACACCTTC. Translation gives CASSSDRGDGYTF.

This chain links TRBV7-9 with TRBJ2-3, with 7 nucleotides matching TRBD2. V was pared by 1 base and J by 1 base, with 8 bases of the junction left unmatched. The CDR3 length is 17 residues. CDR1 is SEHNR and CDR2 is FQNEAQ in the germline V gene (reference sequence). In nucleotides, the CDR3 is TGTGCCAGCAGCTTAGTGACGGGGAGGGTAGGCACAGATACGCAGTATTTT. Amino acid sequence: CASSLVTGRVGTDTQYF.

The J gene is TRBJ2-5, the V gene TRBV9; 9 nucleotides align to TRBD2. Germline V gene sequence: CDR1 SGDLS, CDR2 YYNGEE. This CDR3 contains 15 residues. V was pared by 4 bases and J by 7 bases, with 11 bases of the junction left unmatched. The CDR3 is CASSSGGSGSGTQYF. CDR3 bases: TGTGCCAGCAGCTCAGGGGGTAGCGGGAGTGGGACCCAGTACTTC. Using reference TRBV9 and TRBJ2-5 for the parts outside the CDR3, the full variable domain is DSGVTQTPKHLITATGQRVTLRCSPRSGDLSVYWYQQSLDQGLQFLIQYYNGEERAKGNILERFSAQQFPDLHSELNLSSLELGDSALYFCASSSGGSGSGTQYFGPGTRLLVL.

This clone was observed a few times. The gene calls are TRBV7-9 and TRBJ1-1, with 8 nucleotides matching TRBD1. The germline V gene encodes CDR1 SEHNR and CDR2 FQNEAQ (reference sequence). The CDR3 spans 13 residues. Trimming took 5 bases from V and 7 from J; bases not matched to a gene: 6. The CDR3 here is CASSETGVGEAFF. The DNA of the CDR3 is TGTGCCAGCAGCGAGACAGGGGTAGGTGAAGCTTTCTTT. Based on the CDR3 plus reference TRBV7-9 and TRBJ1-1, the full variable domain is DTGVSQNPRHKITKRGQNVTFRCDPISEHNRLYWYRQTLGQGPEFLTYFQNEAQLEKSRLLSDRFSAERPKGSFSTLEIQRTEQGDSAMYLCASSETGVGEAFFGQGTRLTVV.

This chain links TRBV2 with TRBJ1-2; D gene ambiguous. V dropped 4 bases and J dropped 8 bases, with 8 bases sitting between them. The CDR3 is 11 amino acids. Germline lookup yields CDR1 SNHLY and CDR2 FYNNEI. The CDR3 region is CASSARVGYTF. DNA for the CDR3: TGTGCCAGCAGTGCAAGGGTCGGCTACACCTTC.

The CDR3 DNA sequence: TGCGCCAGCAGCTTAGGGGAGTGGGCCAATCAGCCCCAGCATTTT. It specifies CASSLGEWANQPQHF. V and J are TRBV5-1 and TRBJ1-5; D might be TRBD1 (5 bases). CDR3 length: 15 amino acids. V was trimmed by 2 bases and J by 3 bases, leaving 12 bases between them. Germline V gene data show CDR1 as SGHRS and CDR2 as YFSETQ.

This chain joins TRBV6-5 and TRBJ2-7, with D unresolved. Germline lookup yields CDR1 MNHEY and CDR2 SVGAGI. CDR3 length: 11 amino acids. Trimming removed 6 bases from V and 8 bases from J, with 11 bases in between. This CDR3 is CASRGKRQQYF. As DNA, the CDR3 is TGTGCCAGCAGGGGAAAACGGCAGCAGTACTTC.

J is TRBJ2-1 and V is TRBV7-9, with unresolved D. In germline, CDR1 is SEHNR, CDR2 FQNEAQ (reference sequence). CDR3 length: 16 amino acids. V was pared by 5 bases and J by 2 bases, with 16 bases between. In nucleotides, the CDR3 is TGTGCCAGCAGCCCCTTAATAGGCGGAACCTACAATGAGCAGTTCTTC. Its translation is CASSPLIGGTYNEQFF.

CDR3 sequence reads: CASGGTGTVETQYF. CDR3 in DNA: TGCGCCAGCGGAGGGACAGGGACGGTAGAGACCCAGTACTTC. The chain joins TRBV10-1 to TRBJ2-5; the match to TRBD1 covers 9 bases. CDR1 is WNHNN, CDR2 SYGVQD, per germline (reference sequence). CDR3 length equals 14 residues. With V trimmed by 8 bases and J by 4 bases, 8 bases remained unmatched.

With regard to this clone: Other DNA sequences in this sample translate to the same CDR3. CDR3 protein: CASSEETQYF. The CDR3 region has the DNA TGTGCCAGCAGTGAGGAGACCCAGTACTTC. The chain combines TRBV2 with TRBJ2-5; D uncertain. Germline CDR1 and CDR2: SNHLY and FYNNEI. CDR3 length: 10 amino acids. Deletions cut 3 bases from V and 5 bases from J, with 1 base between.

The rearrangement links TRBV18 to TRBJ2-7; 9 positions match TRBD2. V trimming: 1 base; J trimming: 4 bases; junction bases outside the gene matches: 11. The CDR3 length is 17 residues. Looked up from germline, CDR1 is KGHSH and CDR2 is LQKENI. The CDR3 nucleotides read TGTGCCAGCTCACCACAGCGGGTGGCGGGGGGGCCTTACGAGCAGTACTTC. Translated, it gives CASSPQRVAGGPYEQYF. Together with reference TRBV18 and TRBJ2-7, the CDR3 gives the full variable domain: NAGVMQNPRHLVRRRGQEARLRCSPMKGHSHVYWYRQLPEEGLKFMVYLQKENIIDESGMPKERFSAEFPKEGPSILRIQQVVRGDSAAYFCASSPQRVAGGPYEQYFGPGTRLTVT.